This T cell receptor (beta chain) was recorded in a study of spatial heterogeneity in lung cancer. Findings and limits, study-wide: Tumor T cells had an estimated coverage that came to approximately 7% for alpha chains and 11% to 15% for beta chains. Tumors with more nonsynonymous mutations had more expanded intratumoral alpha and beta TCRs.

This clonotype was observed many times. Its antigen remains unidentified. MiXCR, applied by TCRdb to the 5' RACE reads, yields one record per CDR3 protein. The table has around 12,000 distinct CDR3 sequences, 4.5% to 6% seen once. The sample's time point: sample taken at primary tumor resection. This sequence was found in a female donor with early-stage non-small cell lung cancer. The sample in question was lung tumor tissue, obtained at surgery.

The CDR3 loop is CSASLRAGDEKLFF. The DNA of the CDR3 is TGCAGTGCTAGTCTCCGGGCAGGTGATGAAAAACTGTTTTTT. The genes are TRBV20-1 and TRBJ1-4; D not resolved. Germline V gene sequence: CDR1 DFQATT, CDR2 SNEGSKA (reference sequence). Trimming took 3 bases from V and 6 from J, leaving 14 bases between them. The CDR3 runs 14 residues.